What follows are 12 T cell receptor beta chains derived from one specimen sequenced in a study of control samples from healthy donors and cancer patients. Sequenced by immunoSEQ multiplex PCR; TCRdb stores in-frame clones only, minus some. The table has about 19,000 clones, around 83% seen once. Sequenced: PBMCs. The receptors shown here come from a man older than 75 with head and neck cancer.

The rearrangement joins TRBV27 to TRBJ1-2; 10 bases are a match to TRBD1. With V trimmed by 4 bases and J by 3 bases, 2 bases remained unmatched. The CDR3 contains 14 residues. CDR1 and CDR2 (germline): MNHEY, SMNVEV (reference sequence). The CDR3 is CASSWGTGDYGYTF. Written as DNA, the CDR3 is TGTGCCAGCAGTTGGGGGACAGGGGACTATGGCTACACCTTC.

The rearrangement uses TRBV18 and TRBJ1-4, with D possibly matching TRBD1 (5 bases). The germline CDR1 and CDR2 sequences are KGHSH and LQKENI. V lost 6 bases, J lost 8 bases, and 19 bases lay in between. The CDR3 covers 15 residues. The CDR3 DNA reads TGTGCCAGCTCCCCCTTCGGGGGAGCGGGAGAAAAACTGTTTTTT. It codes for CASSPFGGAGEKLFF.

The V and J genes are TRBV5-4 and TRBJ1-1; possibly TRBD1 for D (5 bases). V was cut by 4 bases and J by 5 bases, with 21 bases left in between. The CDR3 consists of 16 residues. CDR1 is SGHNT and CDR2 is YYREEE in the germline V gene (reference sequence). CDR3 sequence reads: CASSQDAGTGGTEAFF. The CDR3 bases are TGTGCCAGCAGCCAGGATGCCGGGACGGGCGGGACTGAAGCTTTCTTT.

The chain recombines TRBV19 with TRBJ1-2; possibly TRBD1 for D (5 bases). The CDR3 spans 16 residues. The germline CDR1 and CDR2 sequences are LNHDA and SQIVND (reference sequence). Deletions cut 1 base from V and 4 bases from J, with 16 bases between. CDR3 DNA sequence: TGTGCCAGTAGTATAGCCCCTTCCGGAGGGACCTATGGCTACACCTTC. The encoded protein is CASSIAPSGGTYGYTF.

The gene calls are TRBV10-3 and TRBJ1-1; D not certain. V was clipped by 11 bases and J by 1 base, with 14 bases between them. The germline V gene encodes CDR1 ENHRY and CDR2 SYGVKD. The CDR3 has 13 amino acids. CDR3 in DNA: TGTGCCGCCAGGTTGGGATCGAACACTGAAGCTTTCTTT. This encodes CAARLGSNTEAFF.

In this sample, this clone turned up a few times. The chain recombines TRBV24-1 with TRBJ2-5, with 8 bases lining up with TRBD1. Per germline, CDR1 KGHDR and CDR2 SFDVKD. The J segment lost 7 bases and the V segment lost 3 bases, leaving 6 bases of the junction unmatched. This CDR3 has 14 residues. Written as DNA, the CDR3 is TGTGCCACCAGTGATATACAGGGGGTAGGGACCCAGTACTTC. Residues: CATSDIQGVGTQYF.

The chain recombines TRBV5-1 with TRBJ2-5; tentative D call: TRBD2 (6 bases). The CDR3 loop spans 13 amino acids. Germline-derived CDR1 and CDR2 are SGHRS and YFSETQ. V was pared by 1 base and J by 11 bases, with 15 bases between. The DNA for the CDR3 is TGCGCCAGCAGCTTGTGGGAGGATTTGGCTCAGTACTTC. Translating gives CASSLWEDLAQYF.

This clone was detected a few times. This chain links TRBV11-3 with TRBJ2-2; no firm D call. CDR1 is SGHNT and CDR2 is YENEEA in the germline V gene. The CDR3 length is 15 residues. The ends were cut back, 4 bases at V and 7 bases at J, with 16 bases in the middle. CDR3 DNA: TGTGCCAGCAGCTCCTCGGGTACCACCGTCGGGGAGCTGTTTTTT. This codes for CASSSSGTTVGELFF.

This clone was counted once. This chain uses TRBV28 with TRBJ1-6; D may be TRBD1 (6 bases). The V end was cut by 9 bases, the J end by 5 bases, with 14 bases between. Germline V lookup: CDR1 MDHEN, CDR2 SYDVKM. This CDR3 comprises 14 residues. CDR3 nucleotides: TGTGCCAGTGTCGGGACAAACGATAATTCACCCCTCCACTTT. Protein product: CASVGTNDNSPLHF.

The CDR3 nucleotides are TGTGCCAGCACCCCTTGGGGTCCTAATTCACCCCTCCACTTT. It encodes CASTPWGPNSPLHF. The gene calls are TRBV28 and TRBJ1-6; D is unresolved. V dropped 7 bases and J dropped 6 bases, with 13 bases sitting between them. The CDR3 loop spans 14 amino acids. In germline, CDR1 is MDHEN, CDR2 SYDVKM.

The CDR3 protein is CASSPQGTQETQYF. The CDR3 coding sequence is TGTGCCAGCAGCCCACAGGGGACCCAAGAGACCCAGTACTTC. V and J are TRBV7-9 and TRBJ2-5, with TRBD1 matching 7 bases. The V gene's germline CDR1 is SEHNR and CDR2 FQNEAQ (reference sequence). With V trimmed by 5 bases and J by 1 base, 4 bases remained unmatched. The CDR3 is 14 residues long.

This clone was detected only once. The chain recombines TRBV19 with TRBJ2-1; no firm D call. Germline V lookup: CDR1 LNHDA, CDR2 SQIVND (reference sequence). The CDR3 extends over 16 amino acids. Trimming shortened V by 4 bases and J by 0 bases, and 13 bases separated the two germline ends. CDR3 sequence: CASSNFQQSSYNEQFF. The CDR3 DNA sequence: TGTGCCAGTAGTAATTTCCAGCAGAGCTCCTACAATGAGCAGTTCTTC. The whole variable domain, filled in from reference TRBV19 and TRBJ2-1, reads DGGITQSPKYLFRKEGQNVTLSCEQNLNHDAMYWYRQDPGQGLRLIYYSQIVNDFQKGDIAEGYSVSREKKESFPLTVTSAQKNPTAFYLCASSNFQQSSYNEQFFGPGTRLTVL.